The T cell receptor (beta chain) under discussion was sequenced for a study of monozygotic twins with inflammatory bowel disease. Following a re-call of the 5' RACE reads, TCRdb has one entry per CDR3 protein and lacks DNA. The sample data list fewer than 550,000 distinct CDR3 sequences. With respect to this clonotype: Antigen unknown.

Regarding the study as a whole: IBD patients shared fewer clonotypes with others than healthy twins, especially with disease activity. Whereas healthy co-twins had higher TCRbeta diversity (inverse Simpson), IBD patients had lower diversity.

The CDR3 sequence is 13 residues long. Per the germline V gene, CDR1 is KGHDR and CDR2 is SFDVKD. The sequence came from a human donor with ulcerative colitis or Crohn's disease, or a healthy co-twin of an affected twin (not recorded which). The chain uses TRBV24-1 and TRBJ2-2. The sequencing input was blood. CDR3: CATSDLRTGELFF.